Shown below are 20 T cell receptor beta chains from a single sample sequenced in a study of T cell changes during pregnancy in multiple sclerosis. Repertoires were generated with immunoSEQ multiplex PCR, while TCRdb's copy carries only in-frame clones and drops some. Here the sample spans approximately 46,000 clones, roughly 87% being singletons. Sequenced material: CD4+ T cells from peripheral blood mononuclear cells, taken after pregnancy. The receptors originated from a female donor with multiple sclerosis, enrolled in a pregnancy study.

In this sample, this clone turned up a few times. The chain employs TRBV4-1 and TRBJ2-6, with D tentatively TRBD2 (5 bases). Germline CDR1 and CDR2: MGHRA and YSYEKL. The CDR3 totals 17 residues. V was trimmed by 2 bases and J by 0 bases, leaving 11 bases between them. The DNA for the CDR3 is TGCGCCAGCAGCCAATACAAGGACTTCTCTGGGGCCAACGTCCTGACTTTC. The encoded protein is CASSQYKDFSGANVLTF.

The chain combines TRBV21-1 with TRBJ2-1; TRBD1, the D gene given by the table, was not confirmed from the DNA. TRBV21-1 is a recognized pseudogene. This CDR3 has 18 residues. The CDR3 DNA follows: TGTGCCAGCAGCAAAGAGGGCAAACCAGGGTTGGCCTACAATGAGCAGTTCTTC. This gives the protein CASSKEGKPGLAYNEQFF.

The chain links TRBV28 to TRBJ2-5, with a weak D call TRBD1 (5 bases). V was clipped by 7 bases and J by 1 base, with 13 bases between them. The CDR3 runs 14 residues. Germline-derived CDR1 and CDR2 are MDHEN and SYDVKM. CDR3 in amino acids: CASTRQPFQETQYF. The CDR3 coding sequence is TGTGCCAGCACCAGACAGCCTTTCCAAGAGACCCAGTACTTC.

The chain has TRBV19 and TRBJ1-1; maybe TRBD1 (5 bases). The V gene lost 5 bases and the J gene lost 3 bases, with 16 bases spanning the gap. Germline CDR1 is LNHDA and CDR2 is SQIVND (reference sequence). The CDR3 sequence is 15 residues long. CDR3 sequence reads: CASSPVRPGYTEAFF. In DNA form, the CDR3 reads TGTGCCAGTAGTCCCGTCCGGCCAGGGTACACTGAAGCTTTCTTT.

The CDR3 reads CASSFSGRASDTQYF. CDR3 coding DNA: TGCGCCAGCAGCTTTAGCGGGAGGGCCTCAGATACGCAGTATTTT. V gene TRBV5-1 combines with J gene TRBJ2-3, with 11 nucleotides matching TRBD2. Germline CDR1 is SGHRS and CDR2 is YFSETQ. V gave up 2 bases and J gave up 4 bases; unmatched junction bases: 3. There are 15 residues in the CDR3.

V gene TRBV19 combines with J gene TRBJ2-3; TRBD2 might be the D (5 bases). Germline V lookup: CDR1 LNHDA, CDR2 SQIVND (reference sequence). V was cut by 7 bases and J by 6 bases, with 17 bases left in between. The length of the CDR3 is 14 residues. CDR3 amino acids: CASNKSGVRDTQYF. The DNA for the CDR3 is TGTGCCAGTAACAAGAGCGGCGTTCGGGATACGCAGTATTTT. The full variable domain, in which reference TRBV19 and TRBJ2-3 provide the parts outside the CDR3, is DGGITQSPKYLFRKEGQNVTLSCEQNLNHDAMYWYRQDPGQGLRLIYYSQIVNDFQKGDIAEGYSVSREKKESFPLTVTSAQKNPTAFYLCASNKSGVRDTQYFGPGTRLTVL.

This clone was picked up a small number of times. V and J are TRBV5-1 and TRBJ2-2; 8 bases fit TRBD1. Germline trimming cut 0 bases from V and 1 base from J; bases unmatched to any gene: 5. From germline, CDR1 is SGHRS and CDR2 YFSETQ. The CDR3 loop spans 17 amino acids. CDR3 coding DNA: TGCGCCAGCAGCTTGGCATTCGGACAGGGGAACACCGGGGAGCTGTTTTTT. Its protein is CASSLAFGQGNTGELFF.

This clone showed up just a few times. The chain carries TRBV6-4 and TRBJ2-3, with a weak D call TRBD1 (6 bases). The CDR3 consists of 14 residues. Germline lookup yields CDR1 MRHNA and CDR2 SNTAGT. V dropped 3 bases and J dropped 3 bases, with 10 bases sitting between them. The CDR3 is CASSEGGETDTQYF. In DNA, the CDR3 is TGTGCCAGCAGTGAAGGGGGAGAAACAGATACGCAGTATTTT.

The rearrangement uses TRBV9 and TRBJ2-1; possibly TRBD1 for D (6 bases). Germline CDR1 SGDLS, CDR2 YYNGEE. The CDR3 has 16 amino acids. V was shortened by 4 bases and J by 8 bases, with 22 bases between the two germline ends. In nucleotides, the CDR3 is TGTGCCAGCAGCCCGAGGAGCGGCGTCAGGGGAGATGAGCAGTTCTTC. This gives the protein CASSPRSGVRGDEQFF.

This chain connects TRBV6-8 to TRBJ1-4; possible D gene TRBD1, 6 bases. CDR1 and CDR2 from the germline V gene are MNHGY and SAAAGT. CDR3 length: 13 residues. V lost 6 bases and J 5 bases, leaving 10 bases between the germline ends. This CDR3 is CASRDRKNEKLFF. CDR3 coding DNA: TGTGCCAGCAGGGACAGAAAAAATGAAAAACTGTTTTTT.

This chain uses TRBV2 with TRBJ2-2, with 8 bases lining up with TRBD1. Trimming at V came to 5 bases and at J to 0 bases, leaving 2 bases not matched to a gene. The CDR3 covers 15 residues. The germline V gene encodes CDR1 SNHLY and CDR2 FYNNEI. The CDR3 loop is CASSSDRANTGELFF. The CDR3 nucleotides read TGTGCCAGCAGTTCGGACAGGGCGAACACCGGGGAGCTGTTTTTT.

Written as DNA, the CDR3 is TGTGCCAGCAGCTTAGATCTCGAGCAGGGAAAAGCTTTCTTT. Translating gives CASSLDLEQGKAFF. The chain employs TRBV11-2 and TRBJ1-1; TRBD1 might be the D (5 bases). Trimming stripped 0 bases from V and 9 bases from J, with 14 bases between. This CDR3 is 14 amino acids long. The germline V gene encodes CDR1 SGHAT and CDR2 FQNNGV. The full variable domain, in which reference TRBV11-2 and TRBJ1-1 provide the parts outside the CDR3, is EAGVAQSPRYKIIEKRQSVAFWCNPISGHATLYWYQQILGQGPKLLIQFQNNGVVDDSQLPKDRFSAERLKGVDSTLKIQPAKLEDSAVYLCASSLDLEQGKAFFGQGTRLTVV.

The rearrangement uses TRBV6-5 and TRBJ1-2; 9 nucleotides agree with TRBD1. The CDR3 is 14 amino acids. Germline values: CDR1 MNHEY, CDR2 SVGAGI. The V gene end was trimmed by 4 bases and the J gene end by 7 bases; junction bases not matched to a gene: 7. In DNA form, the CDR3 reads TGTGCCAGCAGTTCCTCCGGGACAGGGACTGGCTACACCTTC. It is translated as CASSSSGTGTGYTF.

The chain recombines TRBV28 with TRBJ1-1, with TRBD1 matching 10 bases. Germline assignment: CDR1 MDHEN and CDR2 SYDVKM. CDR3 length: 11 residues. The ends lost 6 bases at V and 11 bases at J; junction bases unmatched: 3. CDR3 sequence: CASRGTGAAFF. CDR3 in DNA: TGTGCCAGCAGGGGGACAGGGGCTGCTTTCTTT.

The chain combines TRBV28 with TRBJ2-7, with 8 positions matching TRBD2. The germline V gene has CDR1 MDHEN and CDR2 SYDVKM. CDR3 length: 15 amino acids. Losses at the gene ends were 6 bases for V and 2 bases for J; bases not matched to a gene: 9. The CDR3 reads CASSLLPGGTYEQYF. The DNA for the CDR3 is TGTGCCAGCAGCCTCCTTCCGGGAGGGACCTACGAGCAGTACTTC.

The chain recombines TRBV27 with TRBJ1-5; D is unresolved. This CDR3 region has 16 residues. Germline assignment: CDR1 MNHEY and CDR2 SMNVEV (reference sequence). V was pared by 7 bases and J by 1 base, with 17 bases between. CDR3 sequence (DNA): TGTGCCAGCACCCTTCACCCCGGCAGGAGCAATCAGCCCCAGCATTTT. It encodes CASTLHPGRSNQPQHF.

This clone was picked up one time. V and J are TRBV27 and TRBJ2-5; 7 bases map to TRBD2. With 4 bases clipped from V and 5 bases from J, the junction kept 10 bases outside the gene matches. Germline CDR1 reads MNHEY; CDR2 reads SMNVEV (reference sequence). The CDR3 is 15 amino acids. The CDR3 is CASSSPSGGRETQYF. The DNA for the CDR3 is TGTGCCAGCAGTTCGCCTAGCGGTGGGAGGGAGACCCAGTACTTC.

The sample holds a few counts of this clone. V and J are TRBV5-1 and TRBJ1-1; 8 bases are shared with TRBD1. The germline V gene encodes CDR1 SGHRS and CDR2 YFSETQ. With 3 bases clipped from V and 0 bases from J, the junction kept 7 bases outside the gene matches. The CDR3 loop spans 16 amino acids. Here the CDR3 DNA reads TGCGCCAGCAGCTATTCTCGGACAGGGATGAACACTGAAGCTTTCTTT. It encodes CASSYSRTGMNTEAFF.

V usage is TRBV4-3 and J usage is TRBJ1-1; 7 bases fit TRBD1. This CDR3 has 13 residues. The V gene's germline CDR1 is LGHNA and CDR2 YSLEER. V lost 2 bases and J lost 6; bases outside the gene matches: 3. The DNA of the CDR3 is TGCGCCAGCAGCCAATCAACAGGGGCTGAAGCTTTCTTT. Its protein product is CASSQSTGAEAFF.

V and J are TRBV5-4 and TRBJ2-2, with 9 bases aligning to TRBD1. The CDR3 consists of 16 residues. The V segment lost 2 bases and the J segment 1 base; nucleotides outside the gene matches: 3. The germline V gene has CDR1 SGHNT and CDR2 YYREEE (reference sequence). CDR3 region: CASSLGTGRNTGELFF. The CDR3, as DNA: TGTGCCAGCAGCTTAGGGACAGGGCGGAACACCGGGGAGCTGTTTTTT.